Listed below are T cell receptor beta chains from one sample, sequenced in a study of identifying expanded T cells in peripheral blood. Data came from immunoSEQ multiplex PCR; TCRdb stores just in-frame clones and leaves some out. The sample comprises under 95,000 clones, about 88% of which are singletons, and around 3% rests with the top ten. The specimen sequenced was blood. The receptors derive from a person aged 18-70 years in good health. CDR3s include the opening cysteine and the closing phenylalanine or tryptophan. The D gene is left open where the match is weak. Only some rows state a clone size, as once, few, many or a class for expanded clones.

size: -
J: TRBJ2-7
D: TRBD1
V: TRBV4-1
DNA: TGCGCCAGCAGCTATGACAGGGGATCCCCCTACGAGCAGTACTTC
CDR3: CASSYDRGSPYEQYF

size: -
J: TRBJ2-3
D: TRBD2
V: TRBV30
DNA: TGTGCCTGGAGTGTAGACGTGAGCGGGGGGACAGATACGCAGTATTTT
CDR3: CAWSVDVSGGTDTQYF

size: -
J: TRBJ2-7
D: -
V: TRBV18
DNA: TGTGCCAGCTCACCTTCAGGGTTCAACGATAAGTACTTC
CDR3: CASSPSGFNDKYF

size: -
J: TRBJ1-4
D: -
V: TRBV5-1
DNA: TGCGCCAGCAGCTTGGCCGCGGGTACGACCGAAAAACTGTTTTTT
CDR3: CASSLAAGTTEKLFF

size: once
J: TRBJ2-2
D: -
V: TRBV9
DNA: TGTGCCAGCAGCGTAGTCGGGAGAGAGGCCGGGGAGCTGTTTTTT
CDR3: CASSVVGREAGELFF

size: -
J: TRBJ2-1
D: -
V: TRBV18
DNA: TGTGCCAGCTCACCCCTTGACAGAATCAATGAGCAGTTCTTC
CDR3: CASSPLDRINEQFF

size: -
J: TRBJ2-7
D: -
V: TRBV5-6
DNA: TGTGCCAGCAGCCTGAACTACGAGCAGTACTTC
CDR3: CASSLNYEQYF

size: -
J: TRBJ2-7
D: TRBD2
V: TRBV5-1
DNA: TGCGCCAGCAGCTTGGCGGGGACTAGCGGGAGGTTTTCCTACGAGCAGTACTTC
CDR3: CASSLAGTSGRFSYEQYF

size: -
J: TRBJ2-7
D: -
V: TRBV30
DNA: TGTGCCTGGCACCCACCAGCGGGCAGGGGGTCCTACGAGCAGTACTTC
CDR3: CAWHPPAGRGSYEQYF

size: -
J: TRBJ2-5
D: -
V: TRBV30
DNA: TGTGCCTGGAGTGCCGGACGGACCCAAGAGACCCAGTACTTC
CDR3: CAWSAGRTQETQYF

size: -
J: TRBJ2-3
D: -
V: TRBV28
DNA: TGTGCCAGCGACGACAGGTCTAGCACAGATACGCAGTATTTT
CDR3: CASDDRSSTDTQYF

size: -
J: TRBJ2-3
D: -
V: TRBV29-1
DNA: TGCAGCGTTGGCCCGGACAGCACAGATACGCAGTATTTT
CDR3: CSVGPDSTDTQYF

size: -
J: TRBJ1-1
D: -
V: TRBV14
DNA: TGTGCCAGCAGCCAAGGGCTCGGACAGGAAGCTTTCTTT
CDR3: CASSQGLGQEAFF

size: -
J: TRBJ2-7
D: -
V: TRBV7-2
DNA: TGTGCCAGCAGCCGTGAAGGGGCGGGGGCGGACGAGCAGTACTTC
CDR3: CASSREGAGADEQYF

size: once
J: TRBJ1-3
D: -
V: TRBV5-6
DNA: TGTACCAGCAGCGGGGGGGACACTACTGGAAACACCATATATTTT
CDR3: CTSSGGDTTGNTIYF

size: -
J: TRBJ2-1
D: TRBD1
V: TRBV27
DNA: TGTGCCAGCAGTTTAAGGGACAGGGGCCCAACCTACAATGAGCAGTTCTTC
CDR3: CASSLRDRGPTYNEQFF

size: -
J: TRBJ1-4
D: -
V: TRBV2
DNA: TGTGCCAGCAGCGCTATTGCAACTAATGAAAAACTGTTTTTT
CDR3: CASSAIATNEKLFF

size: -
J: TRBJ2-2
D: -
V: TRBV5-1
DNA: TGCGCCAGCAGCCTGTCTGGGGGCGCCGGGGAGCTGTTTTTT
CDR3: CASSLSGGAGELFF

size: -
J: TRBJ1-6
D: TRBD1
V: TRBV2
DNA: TGTGCCAGCAGTGAAAGGTCGGGACAGAATTCACCCCTCCACTTT
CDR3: CASSERSGQNSPLHF

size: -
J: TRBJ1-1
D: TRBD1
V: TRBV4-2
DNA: TGTGCCAGCAGCCAAGTCTTAGGGACAGGGACTGAAGCTTTCTTT
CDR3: CASSQVLGTGTEAFF

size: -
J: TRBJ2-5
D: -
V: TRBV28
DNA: TGTGCCAGCAGTTTTCTGGGGGCGGGAGAGACCCAGTACTTC
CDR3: CASSFLGAGETQYF

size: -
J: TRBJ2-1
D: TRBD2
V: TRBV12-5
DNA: TGTGCTAGTGTTTTGGGTCCTAGCGGTCCCTCCTACAATGAGCAGTTCTTC
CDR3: CASVLGPSGPSYNEQFF

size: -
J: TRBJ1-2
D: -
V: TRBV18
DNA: TGTGCCAGCAACACTCTGGGGGAGAAGGGCTATGGCTACACCTTC
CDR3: CASNTLGEKGYGYTF

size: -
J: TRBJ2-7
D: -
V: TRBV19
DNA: TGTGCCAGTGGAGGGGTTTACGAGCAGTACTTC
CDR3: CASGGVYEQYF

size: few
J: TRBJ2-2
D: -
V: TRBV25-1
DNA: TGTGCCAGCAGCCGGGGCGGAGAGGCCGGGGAGCTGTTTTTT
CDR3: CASSRGGEAGELFF

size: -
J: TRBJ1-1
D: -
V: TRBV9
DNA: TGTGCCAGCAGCCGGGACGGGGCGGGGAGGTTCTTT
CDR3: CASSRDGAGRFF

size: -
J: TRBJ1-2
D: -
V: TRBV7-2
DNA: TGTGCCAGCAGCGTACGGAATAACTATGGCTACACCTTC
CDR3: CASSVRNNYGYTF

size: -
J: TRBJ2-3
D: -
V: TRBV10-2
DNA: TGCGCCAGCGCTAACTTTCCAGATACGCAGTATTTT
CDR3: CASANFPDTQYF

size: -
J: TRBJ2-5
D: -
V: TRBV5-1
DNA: TGCGCCAGCTTCCGGGCAGGGGAAGAGACCCAGTACTTC
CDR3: CASFRAGEETQYF

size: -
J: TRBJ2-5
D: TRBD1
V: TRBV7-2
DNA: TGTGCCAGCTCAGACAGGGTAAAGACCCAGTACTTC
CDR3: CASSDRVKTQYF

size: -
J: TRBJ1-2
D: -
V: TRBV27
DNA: TGTGCCAGCAGTCCCCGACTCTCACAGCATGGCTACACCTTC
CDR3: CASSPRLSQHGYTF

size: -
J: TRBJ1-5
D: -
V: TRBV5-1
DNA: TGCGCCAGCAGCTTGGGGGGTCCCAATCAGCCCCAGCATTTT
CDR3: CASSLGGPNQPQHF

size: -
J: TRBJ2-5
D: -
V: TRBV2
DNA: TGTGCCAGCAGTGCCCAGGGAGGGGGAGAGACCCAGTACTTC
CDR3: CASSAQGGGETQYF

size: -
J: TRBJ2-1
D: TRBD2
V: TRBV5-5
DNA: TGTGCCAGCAGCCCGACTAGCGGGAGCGGGAATGAGCAGTTCTTC
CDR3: CASSPTSGSGNEQFF

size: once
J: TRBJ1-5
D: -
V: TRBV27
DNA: TGTGCCAGCAGCTTAGGGCCTTGGCTCCAGGGCAGCAATCAGCCCCAGCATTTT
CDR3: CASSLGPWLQGSNQPQHF

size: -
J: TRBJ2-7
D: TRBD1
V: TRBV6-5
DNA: TGTGCCAGCAGTCGGACAGGGGGACCCTACGAGCAGTACTTC
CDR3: CASSRTGGPYEQYF

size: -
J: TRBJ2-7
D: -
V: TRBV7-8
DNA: TGTGCCAGCAGCTTAGTTGGCTACGAGCAGTACTTC
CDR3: CASSLVGYEQYF

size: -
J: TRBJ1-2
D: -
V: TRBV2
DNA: TGTGCCAGCAACCAGGCAGCGAACTATGGCTACACCTTC
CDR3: CASNQAANYGYTF

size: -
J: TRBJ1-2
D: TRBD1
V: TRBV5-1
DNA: TGCGCCAGCAGCTCCCCAGGGGGCGGGTATGGCTACACCTTC
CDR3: CASSSPGGGYGYTF

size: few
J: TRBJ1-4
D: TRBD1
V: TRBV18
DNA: TGTGCCAGCTCACCATCCGTCGACAGGGGAGGTGAAAAACTGTTTTTT
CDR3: CASSPSVDRGGEKLFF

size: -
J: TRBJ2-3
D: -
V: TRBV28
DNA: TGTGCCAGCAGTCGGGGTTCCCTCGGGAGTACGCAGTATTTT
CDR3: CASSRGSLGSTQYF

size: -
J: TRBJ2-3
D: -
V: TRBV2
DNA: TGTGCCAGCAGTGAGGCACAACAAGTCACAGATACGCAGTATTTT
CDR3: CASSEAQQVTDTQYF

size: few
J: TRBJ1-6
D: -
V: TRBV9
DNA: TGTGCCAGCAACCTTGAGGGGTATAATTCACCCCTCCACTTT
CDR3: CASNLEGYNSPLHF

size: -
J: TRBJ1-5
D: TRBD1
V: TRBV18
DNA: TGTGCCAGCGCGGACAGGAGTAATCAGCCCCAGCATTTT
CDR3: CASADRSNQPQHF

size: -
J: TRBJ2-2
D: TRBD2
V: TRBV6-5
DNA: TGTGCCAGCACAACGGGCGGGAGGGCCTTAGGGGAGCTGTTTTTT
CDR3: CASTTGGRALGELFF

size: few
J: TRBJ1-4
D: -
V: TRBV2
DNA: TGTGCCAGCAGTGAAGCGCCCTACACAGGCTTAGCGGGTGAAAAACTGTTTTTT
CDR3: CASSEAPYTGLAGEKLFF

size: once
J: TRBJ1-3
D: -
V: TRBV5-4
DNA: TGTGCCAGCAGCTTTGCGGACTCGTCTCGAAACATCATATATTTT
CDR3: CASSFADSSRNIIYF

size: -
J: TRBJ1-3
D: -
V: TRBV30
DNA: TGTGCCTGGAGTAACATCGGAAACACCATATATTTT
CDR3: CAWSNIGNTIYF

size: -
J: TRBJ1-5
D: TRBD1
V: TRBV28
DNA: TGTGCCAGTACCGCCGGGACAGCGGGAAATCAGCCCCAGCATTTT
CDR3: CASTAGTAGNQPQHF

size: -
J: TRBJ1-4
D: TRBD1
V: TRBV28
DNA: TGTGCCAGCAGTTTAGGGGGGACAGGCGGTGAAAAACTGTTTTTT
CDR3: CASSLGGTGGEKLFF

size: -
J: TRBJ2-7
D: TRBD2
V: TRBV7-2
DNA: TGTGCCAGCAGCTTAAAGGCGGGGGGGCCAGCCTCCTACGAGCAGTACTTC
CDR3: CASSLKAGGPASYEQYF

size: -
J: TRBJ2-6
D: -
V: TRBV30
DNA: TGTGCCTGGAGTGTACCCCTTCTCACGGGGGCCAACGTCCTGACTTTC
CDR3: CAWSVPLLTGANVLTF

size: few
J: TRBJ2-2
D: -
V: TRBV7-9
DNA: TGTGCCAGCAGCTCGGAGGACACCAACACCGGGGAGCTGTTTTTT
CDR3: CASSSEDTNTGELFF

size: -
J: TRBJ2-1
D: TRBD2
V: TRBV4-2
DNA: TGTGCCAGCAGCCAAACCGGGACGGGAGGATACAATGAGCAGTTCTTC
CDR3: CASSQTGTGGYNEQFF